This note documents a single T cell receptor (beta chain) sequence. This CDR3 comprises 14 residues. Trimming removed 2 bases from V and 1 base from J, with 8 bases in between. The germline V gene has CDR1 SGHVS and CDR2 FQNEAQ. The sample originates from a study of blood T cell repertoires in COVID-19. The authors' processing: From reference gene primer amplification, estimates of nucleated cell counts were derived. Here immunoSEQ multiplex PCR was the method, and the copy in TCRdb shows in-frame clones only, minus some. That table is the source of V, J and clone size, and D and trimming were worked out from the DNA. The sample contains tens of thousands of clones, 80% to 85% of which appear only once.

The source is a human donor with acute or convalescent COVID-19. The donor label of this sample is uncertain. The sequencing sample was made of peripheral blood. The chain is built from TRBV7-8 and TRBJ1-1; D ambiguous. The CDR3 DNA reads TGTGCCAGCAGCTTATTTACAGAGAACACTGAAGCTTTCTTT. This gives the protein CASSLFTENTEAFF.